These 2 T cell receptor beta chains share one sample of origin, sequenced in a study of early T cells in non-severe SARS-CoV-2 infection. TCRdb itself ran the 5' RACE reads through MiXCR, one entry per CDR3 protein. The sample contains 35,000 to 50,000 distinct CDR3 sequences, 23% of which appear only once. This specimen consisted of whole blood, obtained at baseline. The receptors here all came from an adult who was a healthcare worker with PCR-confirmed SARS-CoV-2 infection or an uninfected control (not recorded which).

This clonotype turned up a few times. Written as DNA, the CDR3 is TGTGCCTGGAGCTCGGGACAGGGAGGATACGAGCAGTACTTC. This encodes CAWSSGQGGYEQYF. The chain couples TRBV30 to TRBJ2-7, with 9 bases that match TRBD1. Trimming cost V 3 bases and J 4 bases; bases outside gene matches: 7. The CDR3 runs 14 residues. Germline loops: CDR1 GTSNPN, CDR2 SVGIG (reference sequence).

Written as DNA, the CDR3 is TGTGCCAGCAGTCCCCTTACCAAGAACACTGAAGCTTTCTTT. It translates to CASSPLTKNTEAFF. The chain carries TRBV12-3 or TRBV12-4 and TRBJ1-1; no reliable D call. The ends were cut back, 5 bases at V and 1 base at J, with 11 bases in the middle. The CDR3 is made up of 14 amino acids.